This T cell receptor beta chain was recovered during a study of cytotoxic CD8 clonotypes in ibrutinib-treated CLL. Study-wide findings and caveats: Clonality rose at ibrutinib response, held steady in sustained remission, and fell toward baseline at progression. At baseline, clonality was higher than in age-matched healthy donors and correlated with CD8+ counts.

CDR1 and CDR2 from the germline V gene are SEHNR and FQNEAQ (reference sequence). CDR3 size: 18 residues. V lost 5 bases to trimming and J lost 0 bases; unmatched junction nucleotides: 8. Investigators sought sequencing depths of between 1 in 200,000 and 1 in 1 million T cells. The assay was immunoSEQ multiplex PCR, and TCRdb's table has in-frame clones only and misses some. The sample carries roughly 220,000 clones, approximately 70% recorded once. A remark on this clone: Its specificity is not known.

This receptor was identified in a human donor with chronic lymphocytic leukemia. The rearrangement joins TRBV7-9 to TRBJ2-6; 9 bases agree with TRBD2. The material was PBMCs, obtained after 12 months of ibrutinib treatment. The CDR3 region is CASSARTSAYSGANVLTF. Written as DNA, the CDR3 is TGTGCCAGCAGCGCCCGGACTAGCGCCTACTCTGGGGCCAACGTCCTGACTTTC. Combining the CDR3 with reference TRBV7-9 and TRBJ2-6 gives the whole variable domain DTGVSQNPRHKITKRGQNVTFRCDPISEHNRLYWYRQTLGQGPEFLTYFQNEAQLEKSRLLSDRFSAERPKGSFSTLEIQRTEQGDSAMYLCASSARTSAYSGANVLTFGAGSRLTVL.